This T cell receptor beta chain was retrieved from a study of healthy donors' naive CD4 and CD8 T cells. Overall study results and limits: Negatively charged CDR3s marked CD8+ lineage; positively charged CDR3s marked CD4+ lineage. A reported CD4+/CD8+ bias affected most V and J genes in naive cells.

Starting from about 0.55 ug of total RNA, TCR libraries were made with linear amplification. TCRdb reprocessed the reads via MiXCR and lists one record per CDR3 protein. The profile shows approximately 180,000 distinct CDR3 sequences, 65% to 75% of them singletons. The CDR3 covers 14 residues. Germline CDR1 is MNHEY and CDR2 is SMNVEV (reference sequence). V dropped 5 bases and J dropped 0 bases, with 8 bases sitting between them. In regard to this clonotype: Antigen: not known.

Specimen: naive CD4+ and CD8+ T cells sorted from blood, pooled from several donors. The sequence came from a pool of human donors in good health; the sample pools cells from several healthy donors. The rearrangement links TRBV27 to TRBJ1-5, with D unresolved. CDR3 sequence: CASSETSSNQPQHF. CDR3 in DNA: TGTGCCAGCAGTGAGACAAGTAGCAATCAGCCCCAGCATTTT.